The 30 T cell receptor beta chains in this list originate from one sample, sequenced in a study of early T cells in non-severe SARS-CoV-2 infection. One entry per CDR3 protein, called by TCRdb with MiXCR from the 5' RACE reads. The repertoire has some 54,000 distinct CDR3 sequences, over 7.5% of them found once; the top ten carry approximately 9%. The sample was whole blood. Every receptor here comes from an adult who was a healthcare worker with PCR-confirmed SARS-CoV-2 infection or an uninfected control (not recorded which).

The CDR3 reads CASSLESVSVRGFADTQYF. As DNA, the CDR3 is TGTGCCAGCAGTCTTGAGAGTGTTTCTGTGCGGGGTTTTGCAGATACGCAGTATTTT. This rearrangement joins TRBV12-3 or TRBV12-4 to TRBJ2-3; possibly TRBD2 for D (6 bases). This CDR3 region has 19 residues. Trimming removed 5 bases at V and 4 bases at J, with 28 bases between.

Ten or more counts support this clonotype. The chain employs TRBV29-1 and TRBJ1-5, with 7 bases fitting TRBD1. The trim removed 6 bases at V and 3 bases at J, leaving 5 bases unmatched. This CDR3 has 13 amino acids. Germline V CDR1 and CDR2: SQVTM, ANQGSEA. The CDR3 loop reads CSVGGQLNQPQHF. The DNA for the CDR3 is TGCAGCGTGGGGGGACAGCTCAATCAGCCCCAGCATTTT.

Concerning this clonotype itself: This sequence may be a read error, since a much larger clone differs from it by one base. J is TRBJ2-7 and V is TRBV7-9, with D unclear. Germline CDR1 SEHNR, CDR2 FQNEAQ (reference sequence). The V and J ends lost 4 bases and 0 bases respectively, with 16 bases between them. The CDR3 totals 16 residues. The CDR3 loop is CASSSVGSPLSYEQYF. In nucleotides, the CDR3 is TGTGCCAGCAGCTCAGTTGGATCCCCCCTCTCCTACGAGCAGTACTTC.

The chain joins TRBV20-1 to TRBJ2-1, with a tentative D call TRBD2 (5 bases). From germline, CDR1 is DFQATT and CDR2 SNEGSKA (reference sequence). With 4 bases removed from V and 0 bases from J, the gap between germline ends came to 13 bases. This CDR3 is 15 amino acids long. The CDR3 protein is CSATKGDYSYNEQFF. In DNA, the CDR3 is TGCAGTGCTACCAAGGGCGACTACTCCTACAATGAGCAGTTCTTC.

Only a few counts were recorded for this clonotype. The genes are TRBV18 and TRBJ1-2; TRBD1 aligns across 10 bases. The CDR3 has 15 amino acids. Trimming at V came to 3 bases and at J to 5 bases, leaving 6 bases not matched to a gene. The germline CDR1 and CDR2 sequences are KGHSH and LQKENI. As DNA, the CDR3 is TGTGCCAGCTCACCTGGGACAGGGGAGAAGTATGGCTACACCTTC. It translates to CASSPGTGEKYGYTF.

Ten or more counts support this clonotype. The CDR3 DNA reads as TGTGCCAGTTGGACTAGCGGGAGAGGCTACGAGCAGTACTTC. Its translation: CASWTSGRGYEQYF. The chain combines TRBV6-2 or TRBV6-3 with TRBJ2-7, with TRBD2 matching over 13 bases. CDR3 length: 14 residues. The V gene end was trimmed by 9 bases and the J gene end by 3 bases; junction bases not matched to a gene: 5. From germline, CDR1 is MNHEY and CDR2 SVGEGT.

This chain links TRBV5-1 with TRBJ2-3; D not certain. Germline loops: CDR1 SGHRS, CDR2 YFSETQ. The V end lost 0 bases, the J end lost 2 bases, and 16 bases lay between the germline ends. CDR3 length: 17 amino acids. The CDR3 bases are TGCGCCAGCAGCTTGGGGGTACTCCCATTCCTCACAGATACGCAGTATTTT. This gives the protein CASSLGVLPFLTDTQYF.

This clonotype was seen only a few times. One junction end disagrees with the germline gene, perhaps due to a read error. The chain combines TRBV10-3 with TRBJ1-1; D possibly corresponds to TRBD1 (6 bases). This CDR3 has 14 residues. Per the germline V gene, CDR1 is ENHRY and CDR2 is SYGVKD. The CDR3 bases are TGTGCCACCAGTACAGGGATCAGTAACACTGAAGCTTTCTTT. Protein sequence: CATSTGISNTEAFF.

The chain employs TRBV9 and TRBJ2-7, with D perhaps TRBD1 (7 bases). The CDR3 has 15 amino acids. The ends were cut back, 4 bases at V and 7 bases at J, with 21 bases in the middle. Germline assignment: CDR1 SGDLS and CDR2 YYNGEE. The CDR3 region has the DNA TGTGCCAGCAGCCCAGGGGGGAGCAGGGTGGAGGAGCAGTACTTC. Protein: CASSPGGSRVEEQYF.

This clonotype was recorded a few times. The J gene is TRBJ2-5, the V gene TRBV5-4; TRBD2 matches 7 bases. Trimming at V came to 2 bases and at J to 3 bases, leaving 7 bases not matched to a gene. Germline V gene data show CDR1 as SGHNT and CDR2 as YYREEE (reference sequence). There are 15 residues in the CDR3. The CDR3: CASSFLAGGEETQYF. The CDR3 DNA is TGTGCCAGCAGCTTTTTAGCGGGTGGGGAAGAGACCCAGTACTTC.

This clonotype was picked up a small number of times. This chain connects TRBV7-8 to TRBJ2-5; the D is unclear. The CDR3 has 12 residues. CDR1 is SGHVS and CDR2 is FQNEAQ in the germline V gene. With 3 bases removed from V and 9 bases from J, the gap between germline ends came to 11 bases. The CDR3 is CASSLSYLPQYF. DNA for the CDR3: TGTGCCAGCAGCTTGAGCTATTTGCCCCAGTACTTC.

The sample holds many counts of this clonotype. The J gene is TRBJ2-1, the V gene TRBV5-1; 16 bases line up with TRBD2. The germline V gene has CDR1 SGHRS and CDR2 YFSETQ. The CDR3 sequence is 17 residues long. Trimming at V came to 5 bases and at J to 0 bases, leaving 2 bases not matched to a gene. CDR3 loop: CASRGLAGGSSYNEQFF. CDR3 bases: TGCGCCAGCAGGGGACTAGCGGGAGGGAGCTCCTACAATGAGCAGTTCTTC.

This clonotype was detected many times. This sequence joins TRBV12-3 or TRBV12-4 and TRBJ2-5, with TRBD2 as a possible D gene (5 bases). The CDR3 consists of 13 residues. V lost 6 bases and J lost 5, with 13 bases in between. In DNA, the CDR3 is TGTGCCAGCAGCATTCGAGCTAGCGAGACCCAGTACTTC. Its protein is CASSIRASETQYF.

The J gene is TRBJ2-5, the V gene TRBV19; 7 nucleotides line up with TRBD2. Unmatched junction bases numbered 4, after V lost 6 bases and J lost 0 bases. CDR3 length: 14 amino acids. Germline-derived CDR1 and CDR2 are LNHDA and SQIVND (reference sequence). The CDR3 region has the DNA TGTGCCAGTAGACCAAGCGGGAACCAAGAGACCCAGTACTTC. Protein sequence: CASRPSGNQETQYF.

V is TRBV6-5 and J is TRBJ1-1; TRBD1 matches 9 bases. The germline V gene encodes CDR1 MNHEY and CDR2 SVGAGI. With 0 bases clipped from V and 1 base from J, the junction kept 6 bases outside the gene matches. The CDR3 has 17 amino acids. CDR3 sequence reads: CASSYSVQGAANTEAFF. DNA for the CDR3: TGTGCCAGCAGTTACTCGGTACAGGGGGCGGCGAACACTGAAGCTTTCTTT.

This clonotype showed up many times. V usage is TRBV24-1 and J usage is TRBJ2-7; TRBD2 agrees at 9 bases. The germline gives CDR1 KGHDR, CDR2 SFDVKD. CDR3 size: 14 residues. J was trimmed by 6 bases and V by 8 bases; bases with no gene match: 10. The CDR3 nucleotides read TGTGCCACCACCGGACGGCGGGAGGGCTGCGAGCAGTACTTC. Translated, it gives CATTGRREGCEQYF.

This clonotype was seen only a few times. The rearrangement uses TRBV7-2 and TRBJ2-6; D gene ambiguous. Germline CDR1 is SGHTA and CDR2 is FQGNSA. This CDR3 region has 17 residues. Between the trimmed V and J ends, which lost 3 bases and 2 bases, there was a span of 14 bases. Written as DNA, the CDR3 is TGTGCCAGCAGCTTCGCCCCTCTTGGGACTGGGGCCAACGTCCTGACTTTC. It specifies CASSFAPLGTGANVLTF.

V gene TRBV12-3 or TRBV12-4 combines with J gene TRBJ1-2; D is possibly TRBD1 (5 bases). The CDR3 totals 15 residues. V was pared by 6 bases and J by 4 bases, with 18 bases between. The CDR3 here is CASSGVRDGTYGYTF. CDR3 in DNA: TGTGCCAGCAGCGGAGTCCGGGACGGCACCTATGGCTACACCTTC.

Many counts were recorded for this clonotype. The chain employs TRBV24-1 and TRBJ1-5, with D possibly matching TRBD1 (5 bases). V lost 0 bases and J lost 1, with 6 bases in between. CDR1 and CDR2 (germline): KGHDR, SFDVKD. The length of the CDR3 is 15 residues. CDR3 region: CATSDLGGSNQPQHF. As DNA, the CDR3 is TGTGCCACCAGTGATTTGGGGGGAAGCAATCAGCCCCAGCATTTT.

At least ten counts were recorded for this clonotype. In nucleotides, the CDR3 is TGCAGTGCTCAAACTAGAAACTACGAGCAGTACTTC. Amino acids: CSAQTRNYEQYF. V is TRBV20-1 and J is TRBJ2-7, with D maybe TRBD2 (5 bases). CDR1 DFQATT and CDR2 SNEGSKA come from the germline V gene (reference sequence). This CDR3 is 12 amino acids long. Between the trimmed V and J ends, which lost 5 bases and 3 bases, there was a span of 11 bases.

In its sample, this clonotype was seen many times. V gene TRBV20-1 combines with J gene TRBJ2-3; D gene uncertain. The CDR3 loop spans 12 amino acids. In germline, CDR1 is DFQATT, CDR2 SNEGSKA (reference sequence). The V end lost 0 bases, the J end lost 5 bases, and 6 bases lay between the germline ends. CDR3: CSARDNRDTQYF. In DNA form, the CDR3 reads TGCAGTGCTAGAGATAACCGAGATACGCAGTATTTT.

The chain couples TRBV25-1 to TRBJ2-7; TRBD2 is a possible D gene (6 bases). Germline values: CDR1 MGHDK, CDR2 SYGVNS. V was pared by 6 bases and J by 1 base, with 10 bases between. The CDR3 consists of 13 residues. CDR3: CASSGGWSYEQYF. The DNA of the CDR3 is TGTGCCAGCAGCGGGGGATGGTCCTACGAGCAGTACTTC.

This clonotype was counted at least ten times. V usage is TRBV3-1 and J usage is TRBJ2-1; 9 positions match TRBD1. V was clipped by 4 bases and J by 6 bases; unmatched bases: 7. CDR3 length: 15 amino acids. In germline, CDR1 is LGHDT, CDR2 YNNKEL (reference sequence). This chain's CDR3 is CASSLTGTGFNEQFF. The CDR3 DNA reads as TGTGCCAGCAGCCTCACCGGGACAGGGTTCAATGAGCAGTTCTTC.

This clonotype has a handful of counts. One end of the junction varies from germline; a read error may be responsible. The V call is TRBV3-1, the J call TRBJ2-6; D is unresolved. Germline V gene data show CDR1 as LGHDT and CDR2 as YNNKEL (reference sequence). The length of the CDR3 is 15 residues. Here the CDR3 reads CASTQGPSGANVLTF. The CDR3 DNA is TGTGCCAGCACCCAAGGGCCCTCTGGGGCCAACGTCCTGACTTTC.

This clonotype was seen a handful of times. The chain couples TRBV12-2 to TRBJ2-6; the D call of TRBD1 is as the table states it, not checked on the DNA. TRBV12-2 is termed a pseudogene. CDR3 length equals 16 residues. As DNA, the CDR3 is TGTGCAAGTCGCCCCCGGGGTTTCTCTGGGGCCAACGTCCTGACTTTC. Protein sequence: CASRPRGFSGANVLTF.

This chain's CDR3 is CSARDVRGRGHTEAFF. As DNA, the CDR3 is TGCAGTGCTAGAGATGTAAGGGGCAGGGGGCATACTGAAGCTTTCTTT. The chain employs TRBV20-1 and TRBJ1-1, with TRBD1 identical over 8 bases. J lost 5 bases, V lost 0 bases, and 11 bases had no gene match. The CDR3 covers 16 residues. Germline values: CDR1 DFQATT, CDR2 SNEGSKA (reference sequence).

This clonotype showed up many times. The V gene is TRBV20-1, the J gene TRBJ2-7; D could derive from TRBD1 or TRBD2 (5 bases each). The CDR3 is made up of 13 amino acids. The V and J ends lost 5 bases and 7 bases respectively, with 18 bases between them. CDR1 is DFQATT and CDR2 is SNEGSKA in the germline V gene (reference sequence). The CDR3 spells CSAGHHQSGEQYF. The CDR3 nucleotides read TGCAGTGCTGGACACCATCAGAGCGGAGAGCAGTACTTC.

This clonotype was seen a few times. This chain joins TRBV2 and TRBJ1-1, with D perhaps TRBD1 (5 bases). This CDR3 contains 15 residues. Germline loops: CDR1 SNHLY, CDR2 FYNNEI. Trimming removed 0 bases at V and 5 bases at J, with 13 bases between. The CDR3 DNA is TGTGCCAGCAGTGAAGCGAAGGGAAGGGGAACTGAAGCTTTCTTT. It yields the protein CASSEAKGRGTEAFF.

This clonotype has ten or more counts. The rearrangement uses TRBV6-5 and TRBJ1-5; 7 bases are shared with TRBD1. CDR3 length: 14 residues. V gave up 6 bases and J gave up 3 bases; unmatched junction bases: 5. Germline-derived CDR1 and CDR2 are MNHEY and SVGAGI. The CDR3 loop is CASSTGQSNQPQHF. The CDR3 DNA sequence: TGTGCCAGCAGCACGGGACAGTCCAATCAGCCCCAGCATTTT.

This clonotype has ten or more counts. One end of the junction does not line up with germline, which may come from a read error. The rearrangement joins TRBV5-1 to TRBJ2-2; no firm D call. The CDR3 is 11 residues long. In germline, CDR1 is SGHRS, CDR2 YFSETQ. The DNA for the CDR3 is TGTGCCAGCAGCTCCACCGGGGAGCTGTTTTTT. Translated, it gives CASSSTGELFF.